This T cell receptor (beta chain) comes out of a study of T cell responses to AZD1222 COVID-19 vaccine. V was trimmed by 0 bases and J by 4 bases, leaving 10 bases between them. The CDR3 has 15 residues. The germline CDR1 and CDR2 sequences are SNHLY and FYNNEI. Clones were read by immunoSEQ multiplex PCR, and TCRdb kept only the in-frame ones, dropping some. The table includes approximately 180,000 clones, 85% to 90% detected once. This TCR came from an adult in good health. The sequencing here drew on peripheral blood, taken on day 0 of AZD1222 vaccination. V usage is TRBV2 and J usage is TRBJ1-5; D is unresolved. DNA of the CDR3: TGTGCCAGCAGTGAAGCGCTGAGGTCGAATCAGCCCCAGCATTTT. Residues: CASSEALRSNQPQHF.